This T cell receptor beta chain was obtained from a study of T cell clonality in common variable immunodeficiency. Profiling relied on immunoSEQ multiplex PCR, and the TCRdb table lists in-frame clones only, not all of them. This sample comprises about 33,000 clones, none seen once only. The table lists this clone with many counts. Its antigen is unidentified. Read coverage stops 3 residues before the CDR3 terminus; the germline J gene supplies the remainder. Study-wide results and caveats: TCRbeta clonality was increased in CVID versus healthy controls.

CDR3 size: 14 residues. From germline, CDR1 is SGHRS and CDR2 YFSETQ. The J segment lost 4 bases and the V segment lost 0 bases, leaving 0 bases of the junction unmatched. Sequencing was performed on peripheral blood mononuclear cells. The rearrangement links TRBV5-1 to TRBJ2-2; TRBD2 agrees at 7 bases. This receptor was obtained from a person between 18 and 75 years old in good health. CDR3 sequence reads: CASSLGTSTGELFF. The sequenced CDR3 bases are TGCGCCAGCAGCTTGGGGACTAGCACCGGGGAG. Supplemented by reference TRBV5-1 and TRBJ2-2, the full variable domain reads KAGVTQTPRYLIKTRGQQVTLSCSPISGHRSVSWYQQTPGQGLQFLFEYFSETQRNKGNFPGRFSGRQFSNSRSEMNVSTLELGDSALYLCASSLGTSTGELFFGEGSRLTVL.